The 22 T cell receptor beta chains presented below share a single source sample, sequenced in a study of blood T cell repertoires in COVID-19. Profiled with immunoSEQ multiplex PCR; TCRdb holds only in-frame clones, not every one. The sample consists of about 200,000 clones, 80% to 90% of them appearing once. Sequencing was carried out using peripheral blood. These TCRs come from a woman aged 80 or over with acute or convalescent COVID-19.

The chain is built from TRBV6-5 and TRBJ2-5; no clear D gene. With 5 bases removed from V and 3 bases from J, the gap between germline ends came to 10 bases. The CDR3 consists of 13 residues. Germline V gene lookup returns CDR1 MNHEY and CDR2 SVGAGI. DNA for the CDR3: TGTGCCAGCAGTCATCCAGGAAAAGAGACCCAGTACTTC. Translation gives CASSHPGKETQYF.

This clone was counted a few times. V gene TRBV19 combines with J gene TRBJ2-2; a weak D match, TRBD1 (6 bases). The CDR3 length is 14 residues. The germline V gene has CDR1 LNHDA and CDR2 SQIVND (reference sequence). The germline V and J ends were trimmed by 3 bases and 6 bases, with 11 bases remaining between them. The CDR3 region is CASSIYRDAGELFF. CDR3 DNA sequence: TGTGCCAGTAGTATCTACAGGGATGCCGGGGAGCTGTTTTTT.

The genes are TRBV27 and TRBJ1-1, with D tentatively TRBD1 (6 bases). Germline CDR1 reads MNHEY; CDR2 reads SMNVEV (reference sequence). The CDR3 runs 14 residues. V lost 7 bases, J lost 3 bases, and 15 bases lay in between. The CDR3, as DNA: TGTGCCAGCAATTCGAGGGACAAGTACACTGAAGCTTTCTTT. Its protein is CASNSRDKYTEAFF.

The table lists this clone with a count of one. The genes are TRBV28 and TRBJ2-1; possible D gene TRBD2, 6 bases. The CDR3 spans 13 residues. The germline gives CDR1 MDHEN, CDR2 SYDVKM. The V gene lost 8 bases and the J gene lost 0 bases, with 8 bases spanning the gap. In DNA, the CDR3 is TGTGCCAGCCGGGGGACCTCCTACAATGAGCAGTTCTTC. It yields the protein CASRGTSYNEQFF.

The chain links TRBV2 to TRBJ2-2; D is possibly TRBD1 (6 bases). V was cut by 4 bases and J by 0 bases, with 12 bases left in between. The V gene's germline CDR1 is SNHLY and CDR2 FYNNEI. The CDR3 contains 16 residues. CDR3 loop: CASSAMTGTNTGELFF. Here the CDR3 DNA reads TGTGCCAGCAGTGCGATGACAGGAACGAACACCGGGGAGCTGTTTTTT.

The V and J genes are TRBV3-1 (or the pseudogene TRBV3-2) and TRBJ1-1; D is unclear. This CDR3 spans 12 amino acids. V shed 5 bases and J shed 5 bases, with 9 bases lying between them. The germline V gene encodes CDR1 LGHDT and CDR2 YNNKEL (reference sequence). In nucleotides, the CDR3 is TGTGCCAGCAGCTGGAGTTCGACTGAAGCTTTCTTT. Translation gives CASSWSSTEAFF.

The CDR3 nucleotides are TGTGCCAGCAGCGTATTTGGGCTAGCGGGACAGACCCAGTACTTC. It yields the protein CASSVFGLAGQTQYF. This chain connects TRBV9 to TRBJ2-5; 9 nucleotides match TRBD2. The CDR3 length is 15 residues. Per the germline V gene, CDR1 is SGDLS and CDR2 is YYNGEE. With V trimmed by 1 base and J by 6 bases, 7 bases remained unmatched.

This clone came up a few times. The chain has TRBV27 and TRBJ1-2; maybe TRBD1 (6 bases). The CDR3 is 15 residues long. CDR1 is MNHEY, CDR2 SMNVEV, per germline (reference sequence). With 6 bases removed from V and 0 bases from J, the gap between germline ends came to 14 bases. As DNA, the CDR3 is TGTGCCAGCAGGGTTGGACAGTTAACTAACTATGGCTACACCTTC. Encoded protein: CASRVGQLTNYGYTF.

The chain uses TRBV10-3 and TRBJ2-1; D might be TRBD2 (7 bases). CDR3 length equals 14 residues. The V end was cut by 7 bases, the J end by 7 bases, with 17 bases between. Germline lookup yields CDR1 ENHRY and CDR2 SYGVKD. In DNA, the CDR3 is TGTGCCATCAAATTGAGGGAGGGGGGGAATGAGCAGTTCTTC. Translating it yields CAIKLREGGNEQFF.

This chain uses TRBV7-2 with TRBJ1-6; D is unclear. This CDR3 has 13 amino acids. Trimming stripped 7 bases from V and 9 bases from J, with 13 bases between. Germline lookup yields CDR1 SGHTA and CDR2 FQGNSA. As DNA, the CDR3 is TGTGCCAGCAAACCCTCAGCGGGTTCACCCCTCCACTTT. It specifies CASKPSAGSPLHF. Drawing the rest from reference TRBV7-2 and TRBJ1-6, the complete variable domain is GAGVSQSPSNKVTEKGKDVELRCDPISGHTALYWYRQSLGQGLEFLIYFQGNSAPDKSGLPSDRFSAERTGGSVSTLTIQRTQQEDSAVYLCASKPSAGSPLHFGNGTRLTVT.

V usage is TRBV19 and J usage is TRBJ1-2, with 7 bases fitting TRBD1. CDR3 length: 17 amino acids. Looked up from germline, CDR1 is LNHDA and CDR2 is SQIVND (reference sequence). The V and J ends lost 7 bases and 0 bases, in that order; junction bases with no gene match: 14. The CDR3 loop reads CASIPGGRINSNYGYTF. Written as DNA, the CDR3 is TGTGCCAGTATCCCAGGGGGACGGATTAACTCTAACTATGGCTACACCTTC.

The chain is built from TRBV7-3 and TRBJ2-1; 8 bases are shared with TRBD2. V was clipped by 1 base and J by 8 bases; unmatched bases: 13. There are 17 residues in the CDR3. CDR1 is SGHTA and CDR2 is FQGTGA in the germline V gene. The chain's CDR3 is CASSLSTSGPRTDEQFF. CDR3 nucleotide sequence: TGTGCCAGCAGCTTAAGCACTAGCGGCCCCAGGACGGATGAGCAGTTCTTC.

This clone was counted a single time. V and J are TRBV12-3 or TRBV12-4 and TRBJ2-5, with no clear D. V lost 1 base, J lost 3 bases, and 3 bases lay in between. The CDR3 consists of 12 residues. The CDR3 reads CASSLGEETQYF. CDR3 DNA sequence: TGTGCCAGCAGTTTAGGAGAAGAGACCCAGTACTTC.

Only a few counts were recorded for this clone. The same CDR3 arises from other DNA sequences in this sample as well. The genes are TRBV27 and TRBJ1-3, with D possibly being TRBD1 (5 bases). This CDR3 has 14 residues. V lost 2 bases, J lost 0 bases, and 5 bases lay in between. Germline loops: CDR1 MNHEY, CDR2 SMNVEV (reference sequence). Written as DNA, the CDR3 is TGTGCCAGCAGTTTAACAGGCTCTGGAAACACCATATATTTT. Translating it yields CASSLTGSGNTIYF.

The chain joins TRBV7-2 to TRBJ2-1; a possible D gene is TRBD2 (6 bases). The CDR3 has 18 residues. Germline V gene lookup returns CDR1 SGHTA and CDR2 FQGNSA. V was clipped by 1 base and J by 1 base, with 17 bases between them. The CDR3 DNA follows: TGTGCCAGCAGCTTAGGGCGGGGCAGGATAGAATCCTACAATGAGCAGTTCTTC. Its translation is CASSLGRGRIESYNEQFF.

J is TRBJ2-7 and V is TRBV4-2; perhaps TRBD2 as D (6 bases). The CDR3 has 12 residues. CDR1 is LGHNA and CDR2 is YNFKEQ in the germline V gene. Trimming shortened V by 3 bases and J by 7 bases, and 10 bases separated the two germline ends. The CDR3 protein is CASSQGTGEQYF. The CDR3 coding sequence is TGTGCCAGCAGCCAGGGGACTGGAGAGCAGTACTTC.

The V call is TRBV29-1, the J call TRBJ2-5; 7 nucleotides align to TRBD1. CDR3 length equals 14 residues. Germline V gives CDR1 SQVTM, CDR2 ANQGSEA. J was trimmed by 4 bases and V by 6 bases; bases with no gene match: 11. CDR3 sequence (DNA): TGCAGCGTCGCACCGACAGGGAACACAGAGACCCAGTACTTC. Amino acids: CSVAPTGNTETQYF.

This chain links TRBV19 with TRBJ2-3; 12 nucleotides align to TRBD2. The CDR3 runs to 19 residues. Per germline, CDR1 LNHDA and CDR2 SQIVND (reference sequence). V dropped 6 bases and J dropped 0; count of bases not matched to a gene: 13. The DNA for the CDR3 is TGTGCCAGTAGCCTCCAATTCGGGACTAGCGGGCCTAGCACAGATACGCAGTATTTT. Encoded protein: CASSLQFGTSGPSTDTQYF.

The DNA for the CDR3 is TGCGCCAGCAGCTTGATTAGGGGGGAGACCCAGTACTTC. Translated, it gives CASSLIRGETQYF. This chain links TRBV5-1 with TRBJ2-5; D may be TRBD1 (6 bases). CDR1 is SGHRS, CDR2 YFSETQ, per germline. V lost 1 base to trimming and J lost 5 bases, with 9 bases between them. This CDR3 has 13 residues.

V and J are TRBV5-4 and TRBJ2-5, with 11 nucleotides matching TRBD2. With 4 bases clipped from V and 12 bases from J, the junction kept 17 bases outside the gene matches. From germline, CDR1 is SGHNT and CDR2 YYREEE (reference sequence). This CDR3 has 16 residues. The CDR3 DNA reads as TGTGCCAGCAGCCTAGTGCTAGCGGGGGGCCCGAGGGGGGAGTACTTC. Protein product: CASSLVLAGGPRGEYF.

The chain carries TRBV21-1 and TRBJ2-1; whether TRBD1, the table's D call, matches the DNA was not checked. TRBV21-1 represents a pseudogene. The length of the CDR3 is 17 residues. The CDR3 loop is CASSKRRFEGRGLEQFF. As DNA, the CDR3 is TGTGCCAGCAGCAAAAGAAGGTTCGAGGGCAGGGGGCTGGAGCAGTTCTTC.

Here the CDR3 DNA reads TGTGCCAGCAGCCAAGATGCCCTAGCGGGGGGATACAATGAGCAGTTCTTC. Translation: CASSQDALAGGYNEQFF. The chain uses TRBV3-1 (or the pseudogene TRBV3-2) and TRBJ2-1; 11 positions match TRBD2. Trimming took 0 bases from V and 4 from J; bases not matched to a gene: 5. This CDR3 is built from 17 residues. The V gene's germline CDR1 is LGHDT and CDR2 YNNKEL (reference sequence).